These 2 T cell receptor beta chains share one sample of origin, sequenced in a study of blood T cell repertoires in COVID-19. Some clones are missing from TCRdb's copy, which holds only in-frame ones; the method was immunoSEQ multiplex PCR. Of 320,000 or so clones in the sample, over 75% are singletons; the top ten hold more than 0.9%. Material for sequencing was PBMCs or T cells enriched from blood (not recorded which). The receptors come from a woman aged 30 to 39 who had recovered from COVID-19.

V and J are TRBV4-2 and TRBJ2-5, with TRBD2 matching 7 bases. CDR3 length: 17 residues. The germline CDR1 and CDR2 sequences are LGHNA and YNFKEQ. Germline trimming cut 0 bases from V and 2 bases from J; bases unmatched to any gene: 9. CDR3 coding DNA: TGTGCCAGCAGCCAAGAGGGGGGGGTAACCCGACAAGAGACCCAGTACTTC. Protein sequence: CASSQEGGVTRQETQYF.

The chain links TRBV4-2 to TRBJ1-2; 7 nucleotides align to TRBD1. With 1 base clipped from V and 11 bases from J, the junction kept 7 bases outside the gene matches. Germline V gene sequence: CDR1 LGHNA, CDR2 YNFKEQ. CDR3 length: 13 residues. The CDR3 loop is CASSQAGQTGYTF. The CDR3 DNA sequence: TGTGCCAGCAGCCAAGCGGGACAGACTGGTTACACCTTC.